These 23 T cell receptor beta chains share one sample of origin, sequenced in a study of T cells in localized non-small cell lung cancer. Profiled with immunoSEQ multiplex PCR; TCRdb holds only in-frame clones, not every one. The repertoire holds about 76,000 clones, with roughly 84% as singletons. Material: peripheral blood, obtained before any cancer treatment. Receptors were obtained from an older female donor with stage I lung adenocarcinoma.

This clone has a single count. V gene TRBV29-1 combines with J gene TRBJ2-1; 9 bases are a match to TRBD2. CDR3 length equals 16 residues. The germline V gene encodes CDR1 SQVTM and CDR2 ANQGSEA. Trimming at V came to 2 bases and at J to 2 bases, leaving 7 bases not matched to a gene. The CDR3 here is CSVEPRVAGAYNEQFF. The CDR3 DNA is TGCAGCGTTGAACCCCGGGTAGCGGGGGCCTACAATGAGCAGTTCTTC.

Only one count was recorded for this clone. V gene TRBV5-8 combines with J gene TRBJ2-1; tentatively, D is TRBD2 (5 bases). Germline V gene data show CDR1 as SGHTS and CDR2 as YDEGEE. Trimming pared 0 bases from V and 7 bases from J, leaving 5 bases between. The CDR3 has 12 amino acids. CDR3 DNA sequence: TGTGCCAGCAGCTTGGGAGGGAATGAGCAGTTCTTC. Translation gives CASSLGGNEQFF.

The genes are TRBV28 and TRBJ1-4, with D perhaps TRBD1 (5 bases). The CDR3 is 14 residues long. V lost 1 base to trimming and J lost 8 bases, with 11 bases between them. CDR1 MDHEN and CDR2 SYDVKM come from the germline V gene. The CDR3 protein is CASSLSPGYEKLFF. The CDR3 region has the DNA TGTGCCAGCAGTTTATCTCCAGGGTACGAAAAACTGTTTTTT.

J is TRBJ1-6 and V is TRBV11-3; TRBD1 might be the D (5 bases). The CDR3 is 13 amino acids. Trimming cost V 4 bases and J 8 bases, with 9 bases left between them. CDR1 SGHNT and CDR2 YENEEA come from the germline V gene. The CDR3 loop reads CASSSGRDSPLHF. CDR3 DNA: TGTGCCAGCAGCTCTGGCAGGGATTCACCCCTCCACTTT.

V usage is TRBV2 and J usage is TRBJ1-5; D perhaps matches TRBD1 (6 bases). V gave up 1 base and J gave up 4 bases, with 11 bases separating them. Germline V CDR1 and CDR2: SNHLY, FYNNEI. The CDR3 contains 15 residues. CDR3 DNA sequence: TGTGCCAGCAGTGAAGAACAGGGACTGAATCAGCCCCAGCATTTT. This gives the protein CASSEEQGLNQPQHF.

This chain uses TRBV19 with TRBJ2-6; D not resolved. V was clipped by 2 bases and J by 0 bases, with 5 bases between them. CDR1 is LNHDA, CDR2 SQIVND, per germline (reference sequence). The CDR3 is 15 amino acids. CDR3 coding DNA: TGTGCCAGTAGTATACAGGACTCTGGGGCCAACGTCCTGACTTTC. Its translation is CASSIQDSGANVLTF.

The rearrangement links TRBV6-5 to TRBJ1-4, with D maybe TRBD1 (6 bases). Germline V CDR1 and CDR2: MNHEY, SVGAGI. Trimming removed 4 bases at V and 5 bases at J, with 14 bases between. This CDR3 has 15 amino acids. The CDR3 coding sequence is TGTGCCAGCAGTTCTAGGGGGGGCGGGAATGAAAAACTGTTTTTT. This sequence encodes CASSSRGGGNEKLFF.

This chain links TRBV29-1 with TRBJ1-1; D is unclear. The CDR3 extends over 12 amino acids. Germline loops: CDR1 SQVTM, CDR2 ANQGSEA. Trimming took 4 bases from V and 1 from J, leaving 7 bases between them. The CDR3, as DNA: TGCAGCGTTGTGGTGACGAACACTGAAGCTTTCTTT. Amino acid sequence: CSVVVTNTEAFF. Full variable domain (outside the CDR3, taken from reference TRBV29-1 and TRBJ1-1): SAVISQKPSRDICQRGTSLTIQCQVDSQVTMMFWYRQQPGQSLTLIATANQGSEATYESGFVIDKFPISRPNLTFSTLTVSNMSPEDSSIYLCSVVVTNTEAFFGQGTRLTVV.

CDR3 amino acids: CASSLQGPETQYF. CDR3 sequence (DNA): TGTGCCAGCAGCTTACAGGGTCCGGAGACCCAGTACTTC. The rearrangement joins TRBV7-8 to TRBJ2-5; perhaps TRBD1 as D (5 bases). Trimming took 2 bases from V and 5 from J, leaving 9 bases between them. The CDR3 loop spans 13 amino acids. Germline lookup yields CDR1 SGHVS and CDR2 FQNEAQ. The whole variable domain, filled in from reference TRBV7-8 and TRBJ2-5, reads GAGVSQSPRYKVAKRGQDVALRCDPISGHVSLFWYQQALGQGPEFLTYFQNEAQLDKSGLPSDRFFAERPEGSVSTLKIQRTQQEDSAVYLCASSLQGPETQYFGPGTRLLVL.

The CDR3 DNA follows: TGTGCCAGCACCCTCCAACAGGGGAAAGGAGGCAATCAGCCCCAGCATTTT. Its translation: CASTLQQGKGGNQPQHF. The V call is TRBV2, the J call TRBJ1-5; 7 bases line up with TRBD1. Trimming at V came to 7 bases and at J to 2 bases, leaving 14 bases not matched to a gene. This CDR3 is 17 amino acids long. Germline CDR1 and CDR2: SNHLY and FYNNEI. The whole variable domain, filled in from reference TRBV2 and TRBJ1-5, reads EPEVTQTPSHQVTQMGQEVILRCVPISNHLYFYWYRQILGQKVEFLVSFYNNEISEKSEIFDDQFSVERPDGSNFTLKIRSTKLEDSAMYFCASTLQQGKGGNQPQHFGDGTRLSIL.

This clone was seen a single time. DNA of the CDR3: TGTGCCAGCAGCTTTGGGGGACTAGCATCCAATGAGCAGTTCTTC. Protein product: CASSFGGLASNEQFF. V usage is TRBV7-2 and J usage is TRBJ2-1; 9 nucleotides align to TRBD2. The CDR3 consists of 15 residues. From germline, CDR1 is SGHTA and CDR2 FQGNSA. Trimming at V came to 3 bases and at J to 6 bases, leaving 6 bases not matched to a gene.

The chain couples TRBV28 to TRBJ1-1; 7 bases line up with TRBD1. Germline lookup yields CDR1 MDHEN and CDR2 SYDVKM. The ends lost 6 bases at V and 7 bases at J; junction bases unmatched: 11. This CDR3 spans 14 amino acids. The CDR3 sequence: CASSLGQEVIEAFF. For the CDR3, the DNA is TGTGCCAGCAGCCTCGGACAGGAGGTTATTGAAGCTTTCTTT.

This clone was observed a few times. This rearrangement joins TRBV11-2 to TRBJ1-3; D unresolved. Trimming shortened V by 6 bases and J by 0 bases, and 9 bases separated the two germline ends. The CDR3 totals 14 residues. Germline V gene lookup returns CDR1 SGHAT and CDR2 FQNNGV. The CDR3 DNA sequence: TGTGCCAGCAGGAGGGAACTCTCTGGAAACACCATATATTTT. This gives the protein CASRRELSGNTIYF.

The chain uses TRBV25-1 and TRBJ1-1; D might be TRBD1 (6 bases). The CDR3 consists of 14 residues. Germline V CDR1 and CDR2: MGHDK, SYGVNS. Between the trimmed V and J ends, which lost 8 bases and 10 bases, there was a span of 23 bases. CDR3 in amino acids: CASVQPGTKGVAFF. As DNA, the CDR3 is TGTGCCAGCGTACAACCAGGGACAAAAGGGGTAGCTTTCTTT.

This clone was observed a handful of times. The V call is TRBV6-5, the J call TRBJ1-2; 7 positions match TRBD1. Germline assignment: CDR1 MNHEY and CDR2 SVGAGI. This CDR3 spans 15 amino acids. The junction had 8 bases not matched to a gene; V was cut back by 2 bases and J by 5 bases. Here the CDR3 DNA reads TGTGCCAGCAGTTACGGGAGGGGGCGAGGATATGGCTACACCTTC. This gives the protein CASSYGRGRGYGYTF.

This clone was detected only once. V gene TRBV2 combines with J gene TRBJ1-1, with 8 bases aligning to TRBD1. V shed 10 bases and J 1 base; nucleotides not matched to a gene: 8. Germline assignment: CDR1 SNHLY and CDR2 FYNNEI. The length of the CDR3 is 14 residues. Written as DNA, the CDR3 is TGTGCCATCCTTGAGGGACAGGAGAACACTGAAGCTTTCTTT. This encodes CAILEGQENTEAFF. The entire variable domain, with the rest obtained from reference TRBV2 and TRBJ1-1, is as follows: EPEVTQTPSHQVTQMGQEVILRCVPISNHLYFYWYRQILGQKVEFLVSFYNNEISEKSEIFDDQFSVERPDGSNFTLKIRSTKLEDSAMYFCAILEGQENTEAFFGQGTRLTVV.

CDR3 nucleotide sequence: TGTGCCAGCAGCTTAGAGTCTGAGTCTGGAAACACCATATATTTT. Encoded protein: CASSLESESGNTIYF. The J gene is TRBJ1-3, the V gene TRBV7-2; D not resolved. Germline CDR1 SGHTA, CDR2 FQGNSA. This CDR3 has 15 residues. V lost 1 base and J lost 1, with 8 bases in between.

The chain is built from TRBV7-3 and TRBJ1-1, with D tentatively TRBD1 (6 bases). Trimming left V 6 bases short and J 1 base short, with 12 bases between. Germline CDR1 SGHTA, CDR2 FQGTGA. The CDR3 runs 14 residues. CDR3 DNA sequence: TGTGCCAGCAGATCCTCACAGGGGAACACTGAAGCTTTCTTT. This translates into CASRSSQGNTEAFF.

Written as DNA, the CDR3 is TGTGCCAGCAGCTTAGACCCAGGGGGGGTCTATGGCTACACCTTC. Protein: CASSLDPGGVYGYTF. The V and J genes are TRBV7-8 and TRBJ1-2; 7 nucleotides line up with TRBD1. The germline V gene encodes CDR1 SGHVS and CDR2 FQNEAQ. CDR3 length: 15 amino acids. Germline trimming cut 1 base from V and 4 bases from J; bases unmatched to any gene: 6.

The J gene is TRBJ2-7, the V gene TRBV19, with D maybe TRBD2 (5 bases). CDR1 and CDR2 (germline): LNHDA, SQIVND (reference sequence). V lost 1 base and J 0 bases, leaving 13 bases between the germline ends. There are 16 residues in the CDR3. CDR3 nucleotides: TGTGCCAGTAGTATAGTTCGGACTTACAGCTCCTACGAGCAGTACTTC. Encoded protein: CASSIVRTYSSYEQYF.

V gene TRBV18 combines with J gene TRBJ1-1, with unresolved D. The CDR3 consists of 14 residues. V was pared by 3 bases and J by 0 bases, with 8 bases between. Germline CDR1 is KGHSH and CDR2 is LQKENI. CDR3 protein: CASSPSQLNTEAFF. In DNA, the CDR3 is TGTGCCAGCTCACCGAGCCAGCTGAACACTGAAGCTTTCTTT. The full variable domain, completed using reference TRBV18 and TRBJ1-1, is NAGVMQNPRHLVRRRGQEARLRCSPMKGHSHVYWYRQLPEEGLKFMVYLQKENIIDESGMPKERFSAEFPKEGPSILRIQQVVRGDSAAYFCASSPSQLNTEAFFGQGTRLTVV.

This clone was detected only a few times. The chain is built from TRBV2 and TRBJ2-2; D is uncertain. V gave up 7 bases and J gave up 7 bases, with 16 bases separating them. The CDR3 loop spans 14 amino acids. Germline CDR1 is SNHLY and CDR2 is FYNNEI. CDR3 region: CASNVVTVSGELFF. As DNA, the CDR3 is TGTGCCAGCAATGTAGTCACAGTCAGCGGGGAGCTGTTTTTT.

A single count supports this clone. The rearrangement joins TRBV18 to TRBJ2-3, with 10 nucleotides matching TRBD2. With V trimmed by 3 bases and J by 5 bases, 2 bases remained unmatched. Germline V gene lookup returns CDR1 KGHSH and CDR2 LQKENI. The CDR3 consists of 14 residues. The CDR3 region has the DNA TGTGCCAGCTCACCTGGACTAGCGGAAGATACGCAGTATTTT. Amino acid sequence: CASSPGLAEDTQYF.